These 10 T cell receptor beta chains came from one sample sequenced in a study of spatial heterogeneity in lung cancer. TCRdb reanalysed the 5' RACE reads using MiXCR and keeps one entry per CDR3 protein. The table shows roughly 70,000 distinct CDR3 sequences, with approximately 12% occurring only once. The time point denotes: sample taken at primary tumor resection. The sequenced material consisted of unsorted whole RNA from tumor, nontumor lung or frozen PBMC. Source: PBMCs, taken at surgery. These receptors were obtained from a male donor with early-stage non-small cell lung cancer.

This clonotype was seen a few times. The rearrangement links TRBV12-3 or TRBV12-4 to TRBJ1-2; D is perhaps TRBD1 (5 bases). V gave up 7 bases and J gave up 8 bases, with 17 bases separating them. This CDR3 comprises 13 residues. The CDR3 sequence: CASTQRQGEGYTF. In DNA form, the CDR3 reads TGTGCCAGCACCCAGCGGCAGGGTGAGGGCTACACCTTC.

The chain recombines TRBV15 with TRBJ1-5; D is unresolved. Germline CDR1 is LNHNV and CDR2 is YYDKDF (reference sequence). Trimming took off 0 bases at V and 5 bases at J, with 8 bases between the two ends. The CDR3 spans 14 residues. As DNA, the CDR3 is TGTGCCACCAGCAGAGACAGAGGATATCAGCCCCAGCATTTT. Protein: CATSRDRGYQPQHF.

The V and J genes are TRBV12-3 or TRBV12-4 and TRBJ2-1; D unclear. V was clipped by 8 bases and J by 7 bases, with 12 bases between them. The CDR3 runs 12 residues. CDR3 DNA sequence: TGTGCCAGCGGCTCCCCGGTGAATGAGCAGTTCTTC. Its protein is CASGSPVNEQFF.

This clonotype has more than one count but fewer than ten. The chain recombines TRBV10-1 with TRBJ2-2, with a weak D call TRBD2 (5 bases). The germline V gene encodes CDR1 WNHNN and CDR2 SYGVQD (reference sequence). The CDR3 consists of 14 residues. V lost 4 bases, J lost 1 base, and 7 bases lay in between. CDR3 sequence: CASSVSENTGELFF. The CDR3, as DNA: TGCGCCAGCAGTGTTAGCGAGAACACCGGGGAGCTGTTTTTT.

This clonotype appeared a few times. The chain is built from TRBV3-1 and TRBJ2-7, with D possibly being TRBD1 (5 bases). Germline V lookup: CDR1 LGHDT, CDR2 YNNKEL (reference sequence). The CDR3 extends over 14 amino acids. Trimming pared 1 base from V and 3 bases from J, leaving 10 bases between. The CDR3 region is CASSQGGHYYEQYF. The CDR3 DNA is TGTGCCAGCAGCCAAGGCGGACACTACTACGAGCAGTACTTC.

V is TRBV10-3 and J is TRBJ2-7, with D unclear. V was trimmed by 2 bases and J by 2 bases, leaving 13 bases between them. Germline lookup yields CDR1 ENHRY and CDR2 SYGVKD. The CDR3 has 15 residues. The CDR3 spells CAISEDRPGTYEQYF. CDR3 DNA: TGTGCCATCAGTGAGGATAGGCCAGGAACCTACGAGCAGTACTTC.

The rearrangement links TRBV12-3 or TRBV12-4 to TRBJ1-3, with D possibly matching TRBD1 (6 bases). The CDR3 consists of 15 residues. Trimming shortened V by 6 bases and J by 0 bases, and 12 bases separated the two germline ends. The CDR3 here is CASSYQGSSGNTIYF. For the CDR3, the DNA is TGTGCCAGCAGCTACCAGGGGTCCTCTGGAAACACCATATATTTT.

This clonotype was picked up a small number of times. The gene calls are TRBV20-1 and TRBJ1-1; D gene ambiguous. Trimming cost V 3 bases and J 2 bases, with 10 bases left between them. Germline lookup yields CDR1 DFQATT and CDR2 SNEGSKA (reference sequence). The CDR3 consists of 13 residues. In nucleotides, the CDR3 is TGCAGTGCTAGGAACAGAGTAAACACTGAAGCTTTCTTT. The encoded protein is CSARNRVNTEAFF.

There are many counts of this clonotype. The chain links TRBV27 to TRBJ1-2; unclear D gene. Germline values: CDR1 MNHEY, CDR2 SMNVEV (reference sequence). The V end was cut by 3 bases, the J end by 8 bases, with 19 bases between. The CDR3 is 15 residues long. In DNA form, the CDR3 reads TGTGCCAGCAGTTTGGCACGCTACCCCTTCGGGGGCTACACCTTC. Translating it yields CASSLARYPFGGYTF.

The chain recombines TRBV10-2 with TRBJ1-1; no clear D gene. This CDR3 region has 12 residues. Per the germline V gene, CDR1 is WSHSY and CDR2 is SAAADI. V gave up 0 bases and J gave up 8 bases, with 7 bases separating them. The CDR3 DNA reads as TGCGCCAGCAGTGAGTCGGCAACCGAAGCTTTCTTT. It translates to CASSESATEAFF.